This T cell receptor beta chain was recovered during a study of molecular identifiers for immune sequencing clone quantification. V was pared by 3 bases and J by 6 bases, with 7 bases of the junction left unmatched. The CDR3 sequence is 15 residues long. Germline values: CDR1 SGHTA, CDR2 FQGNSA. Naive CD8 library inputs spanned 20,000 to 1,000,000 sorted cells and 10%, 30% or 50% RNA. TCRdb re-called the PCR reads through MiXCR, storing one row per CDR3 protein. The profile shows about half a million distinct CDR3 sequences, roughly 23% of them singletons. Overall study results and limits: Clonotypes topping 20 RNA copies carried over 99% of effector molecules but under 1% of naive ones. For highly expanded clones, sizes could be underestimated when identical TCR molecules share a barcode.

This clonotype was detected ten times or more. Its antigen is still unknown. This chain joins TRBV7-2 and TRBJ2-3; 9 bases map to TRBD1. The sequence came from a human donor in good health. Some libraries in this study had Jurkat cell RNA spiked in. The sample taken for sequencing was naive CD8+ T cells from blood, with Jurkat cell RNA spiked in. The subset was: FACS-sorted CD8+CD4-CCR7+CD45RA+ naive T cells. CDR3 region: CASSFRDREVDTQYF. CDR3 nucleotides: TGTGCCAGCAGCTTCCGGGACAGGGAAGTCGATACGCAGTATTTT.